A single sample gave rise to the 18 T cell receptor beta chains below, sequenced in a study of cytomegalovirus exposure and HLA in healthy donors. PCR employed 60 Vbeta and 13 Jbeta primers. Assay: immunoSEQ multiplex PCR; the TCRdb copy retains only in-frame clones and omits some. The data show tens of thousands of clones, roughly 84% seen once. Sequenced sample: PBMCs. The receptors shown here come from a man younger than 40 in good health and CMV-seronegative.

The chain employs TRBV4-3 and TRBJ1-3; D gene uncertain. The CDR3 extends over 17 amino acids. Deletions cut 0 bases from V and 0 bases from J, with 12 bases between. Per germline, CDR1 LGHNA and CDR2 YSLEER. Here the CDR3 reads CASSQDPGGDSGNTIYF. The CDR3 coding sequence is TGCGCCAGCAGCCAAGATCCTGGCGGTGACTCTGGAAACACCATATATTTT.

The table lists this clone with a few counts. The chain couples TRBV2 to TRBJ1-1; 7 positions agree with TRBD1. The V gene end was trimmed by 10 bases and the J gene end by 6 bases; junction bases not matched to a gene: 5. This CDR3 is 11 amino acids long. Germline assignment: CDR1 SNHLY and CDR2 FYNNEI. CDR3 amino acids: CAMRQGAEAFF. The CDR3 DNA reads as TGTGCCATGAGACAGGGTGCTGAAGCTTTCTTT.

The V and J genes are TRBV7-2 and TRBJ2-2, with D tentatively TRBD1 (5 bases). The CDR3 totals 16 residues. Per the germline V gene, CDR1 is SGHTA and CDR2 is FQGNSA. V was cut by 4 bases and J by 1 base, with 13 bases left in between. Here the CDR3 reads CASSYQGMMNTGELFF. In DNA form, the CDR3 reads TGTGCCAGCAGCTACCAGGGTATGATGAACACCGGGGAGCTGTTTTTT. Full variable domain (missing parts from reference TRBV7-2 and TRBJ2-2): GAGVSQSPSNKVTEKGKDVELRCDPISGHTALYWYRQSLGQGLEFLIYFQGNSAPDKSGLPSDRFSAERTGGSVSTLTIQRTQQEDSAVYLCASSYQGMMNTGELFFGEGSRLTVL.

CDR3 loop: CACRHMNTEAFF. CDR3 DNA: TGTGCCTGCAGACACATGAACACTGAAGCTTTCTTT. The chain carries TRBV30 and TRBJ1-1; no reliable D call. Germline V CDR1 and CDR2: GTSNPN, SVGIG (reference sequence). CDR3 length equals 12 residues. V was cut by 6 bases and J by 0 bases, with 8 bases left in between.

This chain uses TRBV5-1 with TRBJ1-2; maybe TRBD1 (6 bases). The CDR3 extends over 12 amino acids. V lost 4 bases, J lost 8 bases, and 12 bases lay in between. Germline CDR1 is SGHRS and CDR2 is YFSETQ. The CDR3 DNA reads TGCGCCAGCAGCCGGGCAGGGGAAGGCTACACCTTC. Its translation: CASSRAGEGYTF.

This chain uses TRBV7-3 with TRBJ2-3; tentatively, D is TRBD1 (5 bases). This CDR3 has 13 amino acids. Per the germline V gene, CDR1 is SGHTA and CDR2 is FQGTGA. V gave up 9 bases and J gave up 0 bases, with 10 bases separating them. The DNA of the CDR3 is TGTGCCAGTCGGACAACTAGCACAGATACGCAGTATTTT. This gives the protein CASRTTSTDTQYF.

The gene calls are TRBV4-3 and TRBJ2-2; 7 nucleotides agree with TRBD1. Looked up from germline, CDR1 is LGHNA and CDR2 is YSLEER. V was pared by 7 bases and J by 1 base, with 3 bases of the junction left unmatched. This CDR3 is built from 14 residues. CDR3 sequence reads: CASTTGVNTGELFF. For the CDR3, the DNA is TGCGCCAGCACAACAGGGGTGAACACCGGGGAGCTGTTTTTT.

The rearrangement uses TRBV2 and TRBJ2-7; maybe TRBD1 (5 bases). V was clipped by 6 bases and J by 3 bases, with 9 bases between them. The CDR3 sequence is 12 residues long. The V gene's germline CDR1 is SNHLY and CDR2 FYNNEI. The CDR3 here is CASRKDNYEQYF. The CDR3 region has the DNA TGTGCCAGCAGGAAGGACAACTACGAGCAGTACTTC.

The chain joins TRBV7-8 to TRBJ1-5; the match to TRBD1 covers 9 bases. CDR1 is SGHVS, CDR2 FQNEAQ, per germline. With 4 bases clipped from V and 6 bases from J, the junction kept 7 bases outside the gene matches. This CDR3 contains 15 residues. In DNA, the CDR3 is TGTGCCAGCAGCTCCGGGACAGGGCCCCTTCAGCCCCAGCATTTT. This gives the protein CASSSGTGPLQPQHF.

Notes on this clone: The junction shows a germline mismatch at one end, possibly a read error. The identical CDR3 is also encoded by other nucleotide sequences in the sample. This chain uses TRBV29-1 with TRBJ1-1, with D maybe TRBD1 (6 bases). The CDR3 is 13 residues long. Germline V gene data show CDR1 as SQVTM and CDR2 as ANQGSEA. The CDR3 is CSVRTGLNTEAFF. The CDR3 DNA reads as TGCAGCGTTCGTACAGGGTTGAACACTGAAGCCTTCTTT.

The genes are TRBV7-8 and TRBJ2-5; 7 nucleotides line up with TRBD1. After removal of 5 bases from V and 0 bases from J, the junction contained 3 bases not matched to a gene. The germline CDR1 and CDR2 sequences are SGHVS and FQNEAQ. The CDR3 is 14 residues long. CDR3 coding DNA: TGTGCCAGCAGCGCCAGGGGGAACCAAGAGACCCAGTACTTC. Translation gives CASSARGNQETQYF. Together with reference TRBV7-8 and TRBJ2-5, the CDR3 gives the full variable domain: GAGVSQSPRYKVAKRGQDVALRCDPISGHVSLFWYQQALGQGPEFLTYFQNEAQLDKSGLPSDRFFAERPEGSVSTLKIQRTQQEDSAVYLCASSARGNQETQYFGPGTRLLVL.

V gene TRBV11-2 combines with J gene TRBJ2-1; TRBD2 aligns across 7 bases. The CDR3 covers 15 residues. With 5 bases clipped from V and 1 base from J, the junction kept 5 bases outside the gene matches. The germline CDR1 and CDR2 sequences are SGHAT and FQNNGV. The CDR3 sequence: CASSLGRGSYNEQFF. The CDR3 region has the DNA TGTGCCAGCAGCCTGGGGAGGGGATCCTACAATGAGCAGTTCTTC.

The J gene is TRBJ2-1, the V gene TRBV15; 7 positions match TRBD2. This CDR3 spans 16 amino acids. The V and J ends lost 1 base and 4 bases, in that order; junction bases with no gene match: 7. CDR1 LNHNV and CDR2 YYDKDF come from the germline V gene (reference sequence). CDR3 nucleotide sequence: TGTGCCACCAGCAGAGCAATGAGCGGGGCATACAATGAGCAGTTCTTC. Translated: CATSRAMSGAYNEQFF.

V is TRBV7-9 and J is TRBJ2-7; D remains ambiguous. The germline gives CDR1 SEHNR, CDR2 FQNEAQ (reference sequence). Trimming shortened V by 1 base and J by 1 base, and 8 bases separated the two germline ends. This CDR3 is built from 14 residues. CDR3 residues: CASSLDSRSYEQYF. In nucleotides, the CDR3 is TGTGCCAGCAGCTTAGACAGCAGATCCTACGAGCAGTACTTC. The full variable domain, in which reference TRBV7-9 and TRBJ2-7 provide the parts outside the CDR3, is DTGVSQNPRHKITKRGQNVTFRCDPISEHNRLYWYRQTLGQGPEFLTYFQNEAQLEKSRLLSDRFSAERPKGSFSTLEIQRTEQGDSAMYLCASSLDSRSYEQYFGPGTRLTVT.

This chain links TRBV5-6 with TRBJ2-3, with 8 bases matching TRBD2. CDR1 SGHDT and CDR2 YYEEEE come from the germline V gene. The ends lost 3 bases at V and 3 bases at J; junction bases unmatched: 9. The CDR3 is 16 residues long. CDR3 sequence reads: CASSWLKGLGTDTQYF. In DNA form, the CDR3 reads TGTGCCAGCAGCTGGTTAAAGGGACTAGGGACAGATACGCAGTATTTT.

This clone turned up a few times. The CDR3 protein is CASIPRQGGTEAFF. The CDR3 nucleotides read TGTGCCAGCATCCCTCGACAGGGCGGAACTGAAGCTTTCTTT. The gene calls are TRBV6-5 and TRBJ1-1; 7 nucleotides line up with TRBD1. Germline CDR1 reads MNHEY; CDR2 reads SVGAGI. With 7 bases clipped from V and 5 bases from J, the junction kept 10 bases outside the gene matches. The CDR3 runs 14 residues.

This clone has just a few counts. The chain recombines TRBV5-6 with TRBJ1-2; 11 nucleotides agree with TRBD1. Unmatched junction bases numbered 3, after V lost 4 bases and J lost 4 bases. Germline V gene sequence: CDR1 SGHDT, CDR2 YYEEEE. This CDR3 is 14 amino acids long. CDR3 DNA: TGTGCCAGCAGCCCAGGGACAGGGGGCTATGGCTACACCTTC. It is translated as CASSPGTGGYGYTF. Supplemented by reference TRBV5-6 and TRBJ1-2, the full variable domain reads DAGVTQSPTHLIKTRGQQVTLRCSPKSGHDTVSWYQQALGQGPQFIFQYYEEEERQRGNFPDRFSGHQFPNYSSELNVNALLLGDSALYLCASSPGTGGYGYTFGSGTRLTVV.

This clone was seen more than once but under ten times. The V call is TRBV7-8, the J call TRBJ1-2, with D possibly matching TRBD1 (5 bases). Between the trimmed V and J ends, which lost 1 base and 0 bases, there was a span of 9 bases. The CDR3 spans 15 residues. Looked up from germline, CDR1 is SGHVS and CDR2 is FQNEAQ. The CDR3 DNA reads TGTGCCAGCAGCTTAGGGGACTTTACTAACTATGGCTACACCTTC. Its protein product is CASSLGDFTNYGYTF. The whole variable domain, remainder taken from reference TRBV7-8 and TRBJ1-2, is GAGVSQSPRYKVAKRGQDVALRCDPISGHVSLFWYQQALGQGPEFLTYFQNEAQLDKSGLPSDRFFAERPEGSVSTLKIQRTQQEDSAVYLCASSLGDFTNYGYTFGSGTRLTVV.